A selection of T cell receptor beta chains follows, all from one sample in a study of preoperative IRX-2 immunotherapy in early breast cancer. Here immunoSEQ multiplex PCR was the method, and the copy in TCRdb shows in-frame clones only, minus some. Of about 43,000 clones listed, about 94% are singletons. This material consisted of tumor tissue, taken after IRX-2 immunotherapy. All receptors come from a human donor with breast cancer. The CDR3 runs from the conserved cysteine through the conserved F or W. A D gene is named only where the DNA matches it firmly. Rows may omit the clone size; those that give it use once, few, many or a size class.

clone_size,v_call,d_call,j_call,cdr3_aa,cdr3_nt
-,TRBV6-5,-,TRBJ2-1,CASSYFGYNEQFF,TGTGCCAGCAGTTACTTTGGATACAATGAGCAGTTCTTC
-,TRBV4-2,-,TRBJ2-2,CASSQDPIRTGNTGELFF,TGTGCCAGCAGCCAAGATCCAATTAGGACGGGTAACACCGGGGAGCTGTTTTTT
-,TRBV14,-,TRBJ2-7,CASSQEPRGEQYF,TGTGCCAGCAGCCAAGAACCCCGCGGGGAGCAGTACTTC
-,TRBV9,-,TRBJ2-7,CASSPVGLYEQYF,TGTGCCAGCAGCCCGGTGGGCCTCTACGAGCAGTACTTC
-,TRBV14,TRBD2,TRBJ2-3,CASSRGSFTDTQYF,TGTGCCAGCAGCCGCGGGAGTTTCACAGATACGCAGTATTTT
-,TRBV12-5,TRBD2,TRBJ2-1,CASGSGLAGVGSYNEQFF,TGTGCTAGTGGCTCGGGACTAGCGGGAGTTGGCTCCTACAATGAGCAGTTCTTC
-,TRBV7-2,-,TRBJ1-5,CASSGQGNQPQHF,TGTGCCAGCAGCGGGCAAGGGAATCAGCCCCAGCATTTT
-,TRBV7-9,TRBD2,TRBJ2-1,CASSFRGAGEYNEQFF,TGTGCCAGCAGCTTCAGGGGAGCGGGAGAATACAATGAGCAGTTCTTC
-,TRBV5-1,TRBD2,TRBJ2-3,CASSSPSGGALSTDTQYF,TGCGCCAGCAGCTCACCTAGCGGGGGGGCCCTAAGCACAGATACGCAGTATTTT
-,TRBV27,TRBD1,TRBJ1-5,CASSPRTGPSNQPQHF,TGTGCCAGCAGTCCCCGGACAGGGCCTAGCAATCAGCCCCAGCATTTT
-,TRBV5-8,-,TRBJ2-3,CASSVGAGEDTQYF,TGTGCCAGCAGCGTGGGAGCCGGGGAAGATACGCAGTATTTT
once,TRBV7-2,TRBD2,TRBJ2-3,CASSDGTSGRTDTQYF,TGTGCCAGCAGCGATGGGACTAGCGGTCGCACAGATACGCAGTATTTT
-,TRBV2,-,TRBJ2-3,CASSLYPATDTQYF,TGTGCCAGCAGTTTGTACCCGGCGACAGATACGCAGTATTTT
-,TRBV11-2,-,TRBJ1-1,CASSLVEGSATFF,TGTGCCAGCAGCTTAGTTGAGGGTTCGGCTACTTTCTTT
-,TRBV4-3,-,TRBJ1-3,CASSQEGSRANTIYF,TGCGCCAGCAGCCAAGAAGGAAGCAGGGCTAACACCATATATTTT
-,TRBV7-3,TRBD2,TRBJ2-5,CASSLRGGVNQETQYF,TGTGCCAGCAGCTTAAGGGGGGGAGTTAACCAAGAGACCCAGTACTTC
-,TRBV5-4,-,TRBJ1-2,CASSFPTAIYGYTF,TGTGCCAGCAGCTTTCCGACAGCAATCTATGGCTACACCTTC
-,TRBV27,-,TRBJ1-3,CASSLSWGARGNTIYF,TGTGCCAGCAGTTTATCGTGGGGGGCTCGTGGAAACACCATATATTTT
once,TRBV7-9,-,TRBJ2-7,CASSLWEVNYEQYF,TGTGCCAGCAGCTTATGGGAGGTAAACTACGAGCAGTACTTC
-,TRBV28,-,TRBJ2-4,CASSLWEGPKNIQYF,TGTGCCAGCAGTTTATGGGAGGGCCCCAAAAACATTCAGTACTTC
-,TRBV6-5,-,TRBJ1-3,CASSSGGSRNTIYF,TGTGCCAGCAGTTCCGGGGGCTCGAGAAACACCATATATTTT
-,TRBV7-2,-,TRBJ1-6,CASSLGGDSPLHF,TGTGCCAGCAGCTTAGGGGGGGATTCACCCCTCCACTTT
once,TRBV28,TRBD2,TRBJ2-3,CASSRGGADTQYF,TGTGCCAGCAGTCGGGGGGGAGCAGATACGCAGTATTTT
-,TRBV5-6,TRBD2,TRBJ2-2,CASSFETSGRAGELFF,TGTGCCAGCAGCTTTGAGACTAGCGGAAGAGCCGGGGAGCTGTTTTTT
once,TRBV25-1,-,TRBJ2-7,CASSGGDAYEQYF,TGTGCCAGCAGTGGAGGGGACGCCTACGAGCAGTACTTC
-,TRBV5-8,-,TRBJ2-7,CASSSASYEQYF,TGTGCCAGCAGCTCAGCATCCTACGAGCAGTACTTC
-,TRBV21-1,-,TRBJ2-2,CASNPRGTGSPNTGELFF,TGTGCCAGCAACCCTCGCGGGACAGGGAGCCCGAACACCGGGGAGCTGTTTTTT
-,TRBV28,-,TRBJ1-6,CASSSYIGGSGDNSPLHF,TGTGCCAGCAGTTCCTATATCGGGGGTTCTGGAGATAATTCACCCCTCCACTTT